One sample yielded the 19 T cell receptor beta chains listed below, sequenced in a study of cytomegalovirus exposure and HLA in healthy donors. Primers included in the PCR were 60 Vbeta and 13 Jbeta primers. The data were produced by immunoSEQ multiplex PCR, yet TCRdb's version contains in-frame clones alone and is incomplete. Seen in this sample are about 190,000 clones; the ten most common clones hold roughly 0.98%. Sequencing was carried out using PBMCs. The receptors here all came from a woman in her thirties in good health and CMV-seropositive.

The CDR3 DNA reads as TGTGCCAGCACCTTGACAGGGGGCGGCGAGCAGTACTTC. This translates into CASTLTGGGEQYF. The chain is built from TRBV2 and TRBJ2-7, with 10 bases fitting TRBD1. CDR3 size: 13 residues. After removal of 7 bases from V and 6 bases from J, the junction contained 6 bases not matched to a gene. Per the germline V gene, CDR1 is SNHLY and CDR2 is FYNNEI.

The chain is built from TRBV4-2 and TRBJ2-7; 11 bases align to TRBD1. CDR1 is LGHNA and CDR2 is YNFKEQ in the germline V gene. The V gene end was trimmed by 0 bases and the J gene end by 7 bases; junction bases not matched to a gene: 8. This CDR3 contains 16 residues. CDR3 sequence reads: CASSQEPGQGVGEQYF. The CDR3 DNA follows: TGTGCCAGCAGCCAAGAGCCGGGACAGGGGGTAGGTGAGCAGTACTTC.

This rearrangement joins TRBV19 to TRBJ2-5, with 9 bases that match TRBD2. V lost 1 base to trimming and J lost 5 bases; unmatched junction nucleotides: 14. Germline V lookup: CDR1 LNHDA, CDR2 SQIVND (reference sequence). CDR3 size: 18 residues. CDR3 nucleotide sequence: TGTGCCAGTAGTATAGGCCCCCCTCTAGCGGGAAAGGGGGAGACCCAGTACTTC. It translates to CASSIGPPLAGKGETQYF.

The chain carries TRBV29-1 and TRBJ2-7; the D gene is possibly TRBD2 (6 bases). The CDR3 totals 14 residues. With 7 bases removed from V and 1 base from J, the gap between germline ends came to 17 bases. Germline V gene data show CDR1 as SQVTM and CDR2 as ANQGSEA. The chain's CDR3 is CSARLGGGSYEQYF. In nucleotides, the CDR3 is TGCAGCGCCCGTCTCGGGGGTGGGTCCTACGAGCAGTACTTC.

This chain links TRBV2 with TRBJ1-4, with 8 positions matching TRBD1. The CDR3 covers 14 residues. Germline-derived CDR1 and CDR2 are SNHLY and FYNNEI. J lost 8 bases, V lost 2 bases, and 4 bases had no gene match. This CDR3 is CASSEIRGQEKLFF. The CDR3 coding sequence is TGTGCCAGCAGTGAAATCAGGGGGCAGGAAAAACTGTTTTTT.

V gene TRBV6-6 combines with J gene TRBJ1-2; D gene ambiguous. The CDR3 runs to 15 residues. Trimming took 5 bases from V and 3 from J, leaving 16 bases between them. Per the germline V gene, CDR1 is MNHNY and CDR2 is SVGAGI (reference sequence). The CDR3 bases are TGTGCCAGCAGTCTTGGAGCAAGCGGTGACTATGGCTACACCTTC. It codes for CASSLGASGDYGYTF.

V and J are TRBV28 and TRBJ2-4; D possibly corresponds to TRBD2 (7 bases). V lost 3 bases, J lost 14 bases, and 23 bases lay in between. CDR1 MDHEN and CDR2 SYDVKM come from the germline V gene. The CDR3 length is 15 residues. The CDR3 region is CASSLTNMGGALEYF. CDR3 sequence (DNA): TGTGCCAGCAGTTTGACCAATATGGGGGGGGCCTTGGAGTACTTC.

The genes are TRBV5-5 and TRBJ2-7, with D unresolved. Deletions cut 5 bases from V and 2 bases from J, with 23 bases between. The V gene's germline CDR1 is SGHKS and CDR2 YYEKEE (reference sequence). CDR3 length: 17 amino acids. The CDR3 sequence: CASSRSGVPSAPYEQYF. CDR3 nucleotide sequence: TGTGCCAGCAGTAGGTCGGGTGTACCATCCGCCCCCTACGAGCAGTACTTC. Based on the CDR3 plus reference TRBV5-5 and TRBJ2-7, the full variable domain is DAGVTQSPTHLIKTRGQQVTLRCSPISGHKSVSWYQQVLGQGPQFIFQYYEKEERGRGNFPDRFSARQFPNYSSELNVNALLLGDSALYLCASSRSGVPSAPYEQYFGPGTRLTVT.

The chain uses TRBV2 and TRBJ1-2, with 8 nucleotides matching TRBD1. This CDR3 region has 14 residues. In germline, CDR1 is SNHLY, CDR2 FYNNEI. With 4 bases clipped from V and 0 bases from J, the junction kept 1 base outside the gene matches. CDR3 in DNA: TGTGCCAGCAGTGGACAGGGGCCTAACTATGGCTACACCTTC. Translation gives CASSGQGPNYGYTF.

The V and J genes are TRBV11-2 and TRBJ2-5; D might be TRBD1 (6 bases). The J call is doubtful: the DNA matches TRBJ2-7 better. The CDR3 spans 14 residues. The germline V gene has CDR1 SGHAT and CDR2 FQNNGV. CDR3 residues: CASSLDQGTYEQYF. Written as DNA, the CDR3 is TGTGCCAGCAGCTTAGACCAGGGGACCTACGAGCAGTACTTC.

The V and J genes are TRBV28 and TRBJ2-7; 7 bases map to TRBD2. Germline CDR1 and CDR2: MDHEN and SYDVKM. V shed 11 bases and J 7 bases; nucleotides not matched to a gene: 11. This CDR3 spans 12 amino acids. The CDR3 bases are TGTGCCTCTGCACCACTAGCGAGAGAGCAGTACTTC. This sequence encodes CASAPLAREQYF.

The chain couples TRBV2 to TRBJ2-5, with D maybe TRBD2 (6 bases). With the DNA end fitting TRBJ2-7 better, the J assignment may be wrong. CDR1 and CDR2 (germline): SNHLY, FYNNEI. The length of the CDR3 is 12 residues. The CDR3 nucleotides are TGTGCCAGCAGGCGGGGATCCTACGAGCAGTACTTC. Protein sequence: CASRRGSYEQYF.

This CDR3 reads CAWTRDRSYEQYF. For the CDR3, the DNA is TGTGCCTGGACCCGGGACAGATCCTACGAGCAGTACTTC. The gene calls are TRBV30 and TRBJ2-7, with 7 positions matching TRBD1. Germline V gives CDR1 GTSNPN, CDR2 SVGIG (reference sequence). J lost 1 base, V lost 4 bases, and 4 bases had no gene match. CDR3 size: 13 residues.

DNA of the CDR3: TGTGCCAGCAGCTCCTACTATTTCGGACTAGCAAGTCATGAGCAGTTCTTC. Amino acid sequence: CASSSYYFGLASHEQFF. J is TRBJ2-1 and V is TRBV5-6; 8 bases fit TRBD2. The length of the CDR3 is 17 residues. Germline V gives CDR1 SGHDT, CDR2 YYEEEE. J lost 8 bases, V lost 3 bases, and 16 bases had no gene match.

This chain joins TRBV19 and TRBJ2-7; the D gene is possibly TRBD2 (6 bases). The CDR3 has 13 residues. With 5 bases removed from V and 3 bases from J, the gap between germline ends came to 11 bases. Germline V CDR1 and CDR2: LNHDA, SQIVND (reference sequence). The CDR3 sequence is CASSYGTGYEQYF. In nucleotides, the CDR3 is TGTGCCAGTAGTTATGGGACTGGCTACGAGCAGTACTTC.

Comments on this clone: The same CDR3 is also encoded by other DNA sequences in this sample. The chain links TRBV5-1 to TRBJ1-1; no firm D call. Between the trimmed V and J ends, which lost 3 bases and 2 bases, there was a span of 8 bases. Germline V gives CDR1 SGHRS, CDR2 YFSETQ. CDR3 size: 13 residues. The CDR3 loop is CASSSQVNTEAFF. The CDR3 region has the DNA TGCGCCAGCAGCTCTCAGGTTAACACTGAAGCTTTCTTT.

J is TRBJ1-1 and V is TRBV7-9; possibly TRBD1 for D (5 bases). Trimming took off 5 bases at V and 4 bases at J, with 17 bases between the two ends. Germline values: CDR1 SEHNR, CDR2 FQNEAQ (reference sequence). This CDR3 has 15 amino acids. CDR3 sequence (DNA): TGTGCCAGCAGCCCCGGGGGGGGTGTCGGCACTGAAGCTTTCTTT. Translating it yields CASSPGGGVGTEAFF.

The rearrangement joins TRBV7-9 to TRBJ1-3, with a weak D call TRBD1 (5 bases). The CDR3 is made up of 17 amino acids. V was cut by 1 base and J by 2 bases, with 15 bases left in between. The germline V gene encodes CDR1 SEHNR and CDR2 FQNEAQ (reference sequence). The CDR3 DNA follows: TGTGCCAGCAGCTTAGAGGGGTTTCGGAAGGCTGGAAACACCATATATTTT. Translation: CASSLEGFRKAGNTIYF.

This rearrangement joins TRBV6-5 to TRBJ2-1; D uncertain. Germline-derived CDR1 and CDR2 are MNHEY and SVGAGI. The V gene lost 0 bases and the J gene lost 4 bases, with 13 bases spanning the gap. CDR3 length: 16 residues. In DNA form, the CDR3 reads TGTGCCAGCAGTTACTCGCCCGCGGAATTATACAATGAGCAGTTCTTC. Amino acids: CASSYSPAELYNEQFF.